The present T cell receptor beta chain was sequenced within a study of beta chain features in type 1 diabetes listed by TCRdb under 2018. The study in broad terms: Mean age, gender distribution, total cell number and subset yield were not different between patients and healthy donors. The study compared TCRB repertoires of sorted circulating CD4+ T cell subsets between recently diagnosed type 1 diabetes patients and matched healthy donors. Regulatory and stem cell-like memory subsets were isolated from only 8 patients and roughly 8 healthy donors, whereas naive and central memory subsets came from all 28 donors. A total of 107,917,701 sorted cells were examined across all samples, and a strong correlation was observed between cell number per subset and RNA yield. On the study overall, not on this receptor specifically: HLA sub-analyses involved small numbers of individuals, so any influence of HLA type on TCRB rearrangement remained unresolved. Patients with type 1 diabetes made fewer insertions and deleted more nucleotides at VDJ recombination sites, implying thymic rearrangement abnormalities. Because cDNA was sequenced instead of genomic DNA, highly expressing activated cells could be over-represented, though the groups showed no difference in activation or CD3 levels. Naive, central memory and regulatory TCRB repertoires appeared to be more alike among patients than among healthy donors. PCR might favor shorter templates, but patient and control samples were amplified and corrected together, so any skew would affect both groups equally. In all four CD4+ subsets, TCRB CDR3 length was moderately but significantly shorter in type 1 diabetes patients.

To note about this clone: What antigen it recognizes has not been identified. Per-base qualities were not stored, and no clone one base away is much larger.

All of the isolated RNA was reverse transcribed with the High Capacity cDNA Reverse Transcription Kit, so expressed TCRB transcripts were sequenced. Deep immunoSEQ sequencing was applied to naive, central memory and regulatory T cell samples, giving an average of approximately 4 million total reads per sample. Sorted cells were lysed in RLT buffer, and RNA was extracted using DNase-treated RNeasy Micro or Mini kits according to cell number. To prevent cross-contamination, each cell subset was processed individually, whereas patient and healthy donor samples were processed jointly. TCRB sequences were amplified from cDNA with the immunoSEQ multiplex PCR, producing 87-bp fragments spanning the CDR3 region. Amplicons were sequenced on the Illumina HiSeq platform. Turning to the authors' computational methods: Synthetic template baselines were used to correct PCR bias computationally, reads within Hamming distance 2 were collapsed together, and singletons that could not be merged were discarded. Reads were aligned against IMGT to assign V, D and J genes, CDR3 length and insertions or deletions at six rearrangement sites. Within each subset, clonotype counts were normalized to the number of sorted cells before true diversity and Gini coefficients were calculated with the tcR R package. The overlap coefficient, calculated on TCRB nucleotide sequences, was used to quantify repertoire sharing. The source is immuneACCESS, and TCRdb retained only in-frame sequences with V and J called. Part of the clones is not carried over; for the studies checked, unresolved V genes explain less than half of this, and the remainder is unexplained. V, J and clone size are taken as reported in that table, and D and trimming were inferred from the DNA itself. The table for this sample lists 300,000 to 350,000 clones; 6.5% to 10% of them were counted only once. Of the sample, more than 0.4% is held by the ten largest clones.

The CDR3 runs 14 residues from the cysteine to the phenylalanine. Only CDR3 DNA remains: 42 bases, in frame from the first base. Looking up the germline V gene yields CDR1 ENHRY and CDR2 SYGVKD. The V end gives up 2 bases and the J end 3 bases, leaving 3 bases in the junction not matched to a gene. A single peripheral blood draw of 95 to 150 mL on average was collected from each donor into heparinised tubes. A BD FACSAria II and a panel including CD45RO, CCR7, CD25, CD127, CD95 and CD27 were used to sort naive, central memory, regulatory and stem cell-like memory CD4+ T cells. Every sorted population had a purity above 95%. PBMCs were isolated right away by Lymphoprep density gradient centrifugation and were stained directly, without culture. Samples were stained and sorted in pairs, with one healthy donor and one patient per experiment, so that batch effects were minimized.

This sequence uses TRBV10-3 and TRBJ2-7; 8 central bases correspond to TRBD1. The sample comprised central memory CD4+ T cells from blood. The receptor was isolated from a woman younger than 30 in good health. The CDR3 amino acid sequence is: CAISEGTGNYEQYF. The DNA sequence is given as TGTGCCATCAGTGAGGGGACAGGAAACTACGAGCAGTACTTC.